This record covers a single T cell receptor beta chain. Its antigen is unidentified. These data belong to a study of cytomegalovirus exposure and HLA in healthy donors. For the study at large: The study's early data release held 75 million to 95 million unique TCRs from HLA-typed donors.

Findings and caveats of the study: Trimming of TCR beta V- and J-genes showed a link, identified in a later analysis, to a missense DCLRE1C variant. Roughly even sequencing depth across donors was the assumption behind the presence/absence analyses.

From germline, CDR1 is SGHTA and CDR2 FQGNSA. Trimming shortened V by 1 base and J by 15 bases, and 25 bases separated the two germline ends. The CDR3 covers 16 residues. Healthy bone marrow donors made up the donor group. Both 60 Vbeta primers and 13 Jbeta primers went into the PCR. The method was immunoSEQ multiplex PCR; TCRdb's version includes in-frame clones alone and lacks a portion of them. Of approximately 210,000 clones listed, about 90% were seen once; the top ten hold 1% to 1.5%. Sequencing input: PBMCs. The TCR originated in a man aged 30 to 45 in good health and CMV-seronegative. The chain uses TRBV7-2 and TRBJ2-1, with a weak D call TRBD2 (7 bases). CDR3 protein: CASSLGGGEAAGPGFF. For the CDR3, the DNA is TGTGCCAGCAGCTTAGGCGGGGGCGAAGCTGCAGGGCCCGGGTTCTTC. The variable domain in full, completed from reference TRBV7-2 and TRBJ2-1, reads GAGVSQSPSNKVTEKGKDVELRCDPISGHTALYWYRQSLGQGLEFLIYFQGNSAPDKSGLPSDRFSAERTGGSVSTLTIQRTQQEDSAVYLCASSLGGGEAAGPGFFGPGTRLTVL.